This T cell receptor (beta chain) is from a study of T cells in Graves' hyperthyroidism and ophthalmopathy. The junction had 9 bases not matched to a gene; V was cut back by 3 bases and J by 4 bases. The length of the CDR3 is 16 residues. The germline CDR1 and CDR2 sequences are MNHEY and SMNVEV (reference sequence). Investigators excluded patients with uncontrolled infection, other autoimmune disease, pregnancy or lactation. Diagnoses used clinical symptoms, serum thyroxine and TRAb, thyroid ultrasound and orbital computed tomography. The table lists this clonotype with many counts. Its antigen remains unknown. TCR beta CDR3 sequences were amplified from RNA transcripts. Researchers ran a first-round RT-PCR on the TCR CDR3 using the HTBI primer set. TCRdb processed the multiplex PCR reads anew with MiXCR; each CDR3 protein has one entry. Among nearly 600,000 distinct CDR3 sequences listed, around 13% were seen once.

Study findings and constraints: Most clonotypes that expanded in the thyroid above 0.001 also showed up in blood. Ophthalmopathy got predicted by the model a median roughly six months before its onset.

The sequenced sample was blood. The rearrangement joins TRBV27 to TRBJ1-2, with TRBD1 matching over 9 bases. This clonotype was obtained from a woman in her 30s with Graves' hyperthyroidism that later progressed to Graves' ophthalmopathy. The CDR3 reads CASSFDKDRGFYGYTF. Here the CDR3 DNA reads TGTGCCAGCAGTTTTGATAAAGACAGGGGGTTCTATGGCTACACCTTC.